This T cell receptor (beta chain) was documented in a study of control samples from healthy donors and cancer patients. The length of the CDR3 is 13 residues. V lost 5 bases and J 0 bases, leaving 7 bases between the germline ends. CDR1 LNHDA and CDR2 SQIVND come from the germline V gene (reference sequence). The repertoire was sequenced with immunoSEQ multiplex PCR; TCRdb's copy has only in-frame clones and lacks some. This table holds more than 110,000 clones, 88% found once. Sequencing was done on a sample of blood. The receptor was isolated from a woman aged 25 to 39 in good health. This sequence joins TRBV19 and TRBJ1-2; D unresolved. The CDR3 nucleotides read TGTGCCAGTAGTCTGGCTGCTAACTATGGCTACACCTTC. Its protein product is CASSLAANYGYTF.